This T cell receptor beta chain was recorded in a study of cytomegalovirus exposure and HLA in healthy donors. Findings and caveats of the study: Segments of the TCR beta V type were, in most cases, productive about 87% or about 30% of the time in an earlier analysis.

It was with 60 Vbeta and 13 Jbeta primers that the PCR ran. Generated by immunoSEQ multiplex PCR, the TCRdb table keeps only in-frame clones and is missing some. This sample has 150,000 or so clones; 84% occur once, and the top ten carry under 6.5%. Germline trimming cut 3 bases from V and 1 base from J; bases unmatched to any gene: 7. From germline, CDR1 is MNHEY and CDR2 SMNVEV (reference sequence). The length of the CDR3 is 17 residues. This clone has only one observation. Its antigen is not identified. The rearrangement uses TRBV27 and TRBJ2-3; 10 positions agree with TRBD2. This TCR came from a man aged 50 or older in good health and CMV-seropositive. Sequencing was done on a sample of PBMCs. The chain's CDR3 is CASSFQTGTSGTDTQYF. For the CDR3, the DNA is TGTGCCAGCAGTTTCCAAACTGGGACTAGCGGCACAGATACGCAGTATTTT.